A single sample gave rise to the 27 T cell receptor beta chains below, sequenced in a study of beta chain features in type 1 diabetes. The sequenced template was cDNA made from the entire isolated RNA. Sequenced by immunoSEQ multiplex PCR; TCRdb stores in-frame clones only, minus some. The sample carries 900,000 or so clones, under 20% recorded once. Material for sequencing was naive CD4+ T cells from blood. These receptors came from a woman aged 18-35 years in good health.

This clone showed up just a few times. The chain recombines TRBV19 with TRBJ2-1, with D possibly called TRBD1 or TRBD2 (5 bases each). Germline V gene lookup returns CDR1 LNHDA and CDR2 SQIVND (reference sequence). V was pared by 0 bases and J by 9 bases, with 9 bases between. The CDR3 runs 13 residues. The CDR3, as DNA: TGTGCCAGTAGTATAGATCGGGGCGGTGAGCAGTTCTTC. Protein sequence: CASSIDRGGEQFF.

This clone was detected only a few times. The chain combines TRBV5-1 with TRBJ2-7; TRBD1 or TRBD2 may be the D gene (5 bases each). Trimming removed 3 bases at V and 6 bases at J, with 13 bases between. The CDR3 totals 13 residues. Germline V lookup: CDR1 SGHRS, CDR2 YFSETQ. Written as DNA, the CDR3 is TGCGCCAGCAGCTCCGAGTGGGGGTTCGAGCAGTACTTC. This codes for CASSSEWGFEQYF.

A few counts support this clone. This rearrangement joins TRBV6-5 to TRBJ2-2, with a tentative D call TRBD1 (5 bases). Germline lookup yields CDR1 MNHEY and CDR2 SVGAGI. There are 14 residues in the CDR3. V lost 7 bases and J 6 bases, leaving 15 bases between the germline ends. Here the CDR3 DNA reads TGTGCCAGCACCACGGACATTAAGGCCGGGGAGCTGTTTTTT. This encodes CASTTDIKAGELFF.

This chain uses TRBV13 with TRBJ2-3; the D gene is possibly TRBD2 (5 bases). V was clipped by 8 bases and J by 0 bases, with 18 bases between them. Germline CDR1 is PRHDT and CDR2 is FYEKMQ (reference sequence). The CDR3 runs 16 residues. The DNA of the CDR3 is TGTGCCAGCTCAAGTACGAGGGCCTCTAGCACAGATACGCAGTATTTT. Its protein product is CASSSTRASSTDTQYF.

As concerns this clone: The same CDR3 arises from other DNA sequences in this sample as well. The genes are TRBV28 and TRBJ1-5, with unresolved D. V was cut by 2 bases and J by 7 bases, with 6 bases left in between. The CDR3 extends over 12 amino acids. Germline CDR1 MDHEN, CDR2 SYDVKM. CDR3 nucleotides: TGTGCCAGCAGTTTACAATGGCAGCCCCAGCATTTT. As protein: CASSLQWQPQHF.

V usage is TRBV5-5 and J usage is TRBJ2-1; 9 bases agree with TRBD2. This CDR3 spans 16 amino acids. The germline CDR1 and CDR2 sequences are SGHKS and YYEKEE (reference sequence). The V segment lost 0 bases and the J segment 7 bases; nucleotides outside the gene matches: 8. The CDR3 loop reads CASSLEDAGGVNEQFF. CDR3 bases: TGTGCCAGCAGCTTGGAGGACGCGGGAGGGGTGAATGAGCAGTTCTTC. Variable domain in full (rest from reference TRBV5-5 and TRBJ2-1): DAGVTQSPTHLIKTRGQQVTLRCSPISGHKSVSWYQQVLGQGPQFIFQYYEKEERGRGNFPDRFSARQFPNYSSELNVNALLLGDSALYLCASSLEDAGGVNEQFFGPGTRLTVL.

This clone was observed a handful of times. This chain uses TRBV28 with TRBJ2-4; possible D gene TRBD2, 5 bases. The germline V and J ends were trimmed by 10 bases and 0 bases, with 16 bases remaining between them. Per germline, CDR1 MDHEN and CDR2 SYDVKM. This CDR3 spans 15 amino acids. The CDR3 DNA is TGTGCCACCCGAGGGCCCCCGCCAGCCAAAAACATTCAGTACTTC. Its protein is CATRGPPPAKNIQYF.

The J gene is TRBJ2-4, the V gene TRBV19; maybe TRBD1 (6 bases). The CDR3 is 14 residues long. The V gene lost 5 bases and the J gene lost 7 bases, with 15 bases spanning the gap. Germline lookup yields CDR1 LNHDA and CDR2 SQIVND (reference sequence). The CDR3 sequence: CASSERDQGNIQYF. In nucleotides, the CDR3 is TGTGCCAGTAGTGAAAGGGACCAGGGGAACATTCAGTACTTC.

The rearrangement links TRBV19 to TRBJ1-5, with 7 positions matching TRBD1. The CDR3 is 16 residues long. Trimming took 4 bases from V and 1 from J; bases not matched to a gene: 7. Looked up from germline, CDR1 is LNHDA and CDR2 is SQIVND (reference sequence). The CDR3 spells CASSTRDRVSNQPQHF. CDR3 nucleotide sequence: TGTGCCAGTAGTACGAGAGACAGGGTGAGCAATCAGCCCCAGCATTTT.

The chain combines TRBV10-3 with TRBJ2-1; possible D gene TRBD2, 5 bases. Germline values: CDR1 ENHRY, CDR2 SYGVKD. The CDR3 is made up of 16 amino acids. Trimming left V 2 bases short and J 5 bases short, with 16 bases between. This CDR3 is CAISEQEAYVDNEQFF. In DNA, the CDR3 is TGTGCCATCAGTGAGCAGGAGGCCTACGTCGACAATGAGCAGTTCTTC.

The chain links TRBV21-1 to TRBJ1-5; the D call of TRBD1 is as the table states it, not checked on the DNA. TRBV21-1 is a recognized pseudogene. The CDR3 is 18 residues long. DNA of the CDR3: TGTGCCAGCAGCAAAATCCGGACAGGGGGCCCCAGCAATCAGCCCCAGCATTTT. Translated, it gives CASSKIRTGGPSNQPQHF.

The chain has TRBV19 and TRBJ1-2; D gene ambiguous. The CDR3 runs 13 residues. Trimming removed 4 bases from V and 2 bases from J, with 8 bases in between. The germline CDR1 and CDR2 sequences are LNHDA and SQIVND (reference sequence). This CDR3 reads CASSTFENYGYTF. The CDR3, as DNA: TGTGCCAGTAGTACATTCGAAAACTATGGCTACACCTTC. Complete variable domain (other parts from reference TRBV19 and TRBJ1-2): DGGITQSPKYLFRKEGQNVTLSCEQNLNHDAMYWYRQDPGQGLRLIYYSQIVNDFQKGDIAEGYSVSREKKESFPLTVTSAQKNPTAFYLCASSTFENYGYTFGSGTRLTVV.

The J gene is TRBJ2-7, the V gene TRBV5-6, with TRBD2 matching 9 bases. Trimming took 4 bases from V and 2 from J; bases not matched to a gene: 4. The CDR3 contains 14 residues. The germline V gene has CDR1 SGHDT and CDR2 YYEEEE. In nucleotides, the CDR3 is TGTGCCAGCAGCGGGACTAGCCGACCCTACGAGCAGTACTTC. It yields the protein CASSGTSRPYEQYF.

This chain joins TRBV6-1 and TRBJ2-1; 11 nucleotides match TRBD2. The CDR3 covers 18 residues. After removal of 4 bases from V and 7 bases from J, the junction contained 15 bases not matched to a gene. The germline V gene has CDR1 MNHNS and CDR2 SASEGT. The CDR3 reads CASSATDASGRSRNEQFF. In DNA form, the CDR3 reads TGTGCCAGCAGTGCCACTGATGCTAGCGGGAGGAGTAGGAATGAGCAGTTCTTC.

CDR3 coding DNA: TGTGCCAGCAGTCTAACCCGCGGGGGACTAGTCCCAGCCAAAAACATTCAGTACTTC. Translated, it gives CASSLTRGGLVPAKNIQYF. This sequence joins TRBV27 and TRBJ2-4, with TRBD2 matching 8 bases. V was pared by 5 bases and J by 0 bases, with 15 bases of the junction left unmatched. Germline V CDR1 and CDR2: MNHEY, SMNVEV (reference sequence). This CDR3 region has 19 residues.

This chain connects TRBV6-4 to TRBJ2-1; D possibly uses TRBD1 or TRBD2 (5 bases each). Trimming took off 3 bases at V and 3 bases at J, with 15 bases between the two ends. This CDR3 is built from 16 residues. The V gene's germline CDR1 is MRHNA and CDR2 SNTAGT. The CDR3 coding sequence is TGTGCCAGCAGTGATAGGCTAGCTAGGGGCTACAATGAGCAGTTCTTC. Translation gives CASSDRLARGYNEQFF.

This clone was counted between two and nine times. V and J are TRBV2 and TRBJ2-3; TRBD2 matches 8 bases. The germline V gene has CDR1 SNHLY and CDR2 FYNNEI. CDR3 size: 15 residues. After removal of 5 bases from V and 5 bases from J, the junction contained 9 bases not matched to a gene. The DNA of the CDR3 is TGTGCCAGCAGTCGCCAACTAGCGGCTGGAGATACGCAGTATTTT. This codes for CASSRQLAAGDTQYF.

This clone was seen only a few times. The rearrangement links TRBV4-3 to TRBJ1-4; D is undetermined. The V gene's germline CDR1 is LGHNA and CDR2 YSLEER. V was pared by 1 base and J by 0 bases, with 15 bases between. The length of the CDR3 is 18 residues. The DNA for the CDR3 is TGCGCCAGCAGCCAAGGAGGGCGGGCGGACTCAACTAATGAAAAACTGTTTTTT. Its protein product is CASSQGGRADSTNEKLFF.

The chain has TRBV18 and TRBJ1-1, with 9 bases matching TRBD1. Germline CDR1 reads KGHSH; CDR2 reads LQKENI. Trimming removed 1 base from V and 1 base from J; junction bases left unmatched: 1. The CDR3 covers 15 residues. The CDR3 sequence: CASSPRDRANTEAFF. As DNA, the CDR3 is TGTGCCAGCTCACCACGGGACAGGGCGAACACTGAAGCTTTCTTT. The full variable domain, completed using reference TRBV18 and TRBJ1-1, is NAGVMQNPRHLVRRRGQEARLRCSPMKGHSHVYWYRQLPEEGLKFMVYLQKENIIDESGMPKERFSAEFPKEGPSILRIQQVVRGDSAAYFCASSPRDRANTEAFFGQGTRLTVV.

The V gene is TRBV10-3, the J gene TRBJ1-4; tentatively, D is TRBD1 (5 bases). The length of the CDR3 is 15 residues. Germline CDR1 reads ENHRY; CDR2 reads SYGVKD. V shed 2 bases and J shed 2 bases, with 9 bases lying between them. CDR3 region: CAISEARGTNEKLFF. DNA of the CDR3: TGTGCCATCAGTGAGGCTAGGGGCACTAATGAAAAACTGTTTTTT.

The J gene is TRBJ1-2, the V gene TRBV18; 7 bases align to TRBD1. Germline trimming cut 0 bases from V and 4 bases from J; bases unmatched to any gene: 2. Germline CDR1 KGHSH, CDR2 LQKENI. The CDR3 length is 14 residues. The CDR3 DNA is TGTGCCAGCTCACCACCTTGGACAGGCTATGGCTACACCTTC. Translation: CASSPPWTGYGYTF.

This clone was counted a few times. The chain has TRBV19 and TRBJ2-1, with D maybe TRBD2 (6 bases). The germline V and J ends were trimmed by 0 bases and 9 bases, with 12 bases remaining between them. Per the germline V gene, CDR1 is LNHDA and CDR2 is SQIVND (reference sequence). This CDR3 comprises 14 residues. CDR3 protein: CASSIDRRVTEQFF. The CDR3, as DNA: TGTGCCAGTAGTATAGATCGGAGGGTTACTGAGCAGTTCTTC.

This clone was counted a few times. CDR3 loop: CASSYSGQVARELFF. Here the CDR3 DNA reads TGTGCCAGCAGTTACTCGGGACAGGTCGCCCGGGAGCTGTTTTTT. The chain recombines TRBV6-5 with TRBJ2-2, with 8 positions matching TRBD1. The CDR3 sequence is 15 residues long. CDR1 is MNHEY and CDR2 is SVGAGI in the germline V gene. V was clipped by 0 bases and J by 9 bases; unmatched bases: 6.

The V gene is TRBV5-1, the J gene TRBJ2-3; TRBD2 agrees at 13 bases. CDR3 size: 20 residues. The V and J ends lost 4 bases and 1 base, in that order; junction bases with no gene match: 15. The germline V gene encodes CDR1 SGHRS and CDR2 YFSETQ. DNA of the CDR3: TGCGCCAGCAGCCGGGGACAGCAGACTAGCGGGAGGCCCCGCACAGATACGCAGTATTTT. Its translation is CASSRGQQTSGRPRTDTQYF. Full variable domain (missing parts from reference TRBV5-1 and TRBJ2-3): KAGVTQTPRYLIKTRGQQVTLSCSPISGHRSVSWYQQTPGQGLQFLFEYFSETQRNKGNFPGRFSGRQFSNSRSEMNVSTLELGDSALYLCASSRGQQTSGRPRTDTQYFGPGTRLTVL.

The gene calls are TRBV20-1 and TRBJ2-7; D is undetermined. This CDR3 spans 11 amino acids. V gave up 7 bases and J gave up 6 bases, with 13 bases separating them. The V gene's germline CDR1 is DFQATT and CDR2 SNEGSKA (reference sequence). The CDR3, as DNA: TGCAGTGTGGCTAGAGTTGGCGAGCAGTACTTC. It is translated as CSVARVGEQYF.

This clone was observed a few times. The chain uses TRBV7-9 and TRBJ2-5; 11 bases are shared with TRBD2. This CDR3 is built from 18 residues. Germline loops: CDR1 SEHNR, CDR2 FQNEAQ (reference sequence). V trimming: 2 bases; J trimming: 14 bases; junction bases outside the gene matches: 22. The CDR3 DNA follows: TGTGCCAGCAGCTTACCGCTTCGAAGACTAGCGGGACCTCGTGATTTATACTTC. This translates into CASSLPLRRLAGPRDLYF.

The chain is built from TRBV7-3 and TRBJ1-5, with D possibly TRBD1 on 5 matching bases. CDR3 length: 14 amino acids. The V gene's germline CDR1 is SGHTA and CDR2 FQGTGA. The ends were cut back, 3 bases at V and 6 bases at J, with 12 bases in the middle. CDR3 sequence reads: CASSLGGRSQPQHF. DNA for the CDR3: TGTGCCAGCAGCTTGGGGGGAAGAAGTCAGCCCCAGCATTTT.